The rows below give T cell receptor beta chains drawn from one sample of a study of shared clonotypes between healthy human individuals. Clones were sequenced by immunoSEQ multiplex PCR, and TCRdb holds only the in-frame ones, with some missing. The sample holds about a million clones, around three quarters seen once. Sequencing input: memory CD4+ T cells from PBMCs. These receptors were obtained from a man between 18 and 35 years old in good health. Some clones in this sample may be carry-over from other donors' samples. CDR3s include the opening cysteine and the closing phenylalanine or tryptophan. D genes are given only for firm matches.

D gene: TRBD1
J gene: TRBJ2-7
V gene: TRBV4-2
CDR3 protein: CASSQEEATGAYEQYF

D gene: .
J gene: TRBJ2-7
V gene: TRBV10-3
CDR3 protein: CAISESNSGEGKQYF

D gene: .
J gene: TRBJ2-5
V gene: TRBV7-9
CDR3 protein: CASSFPAETQYF

D gene: .
J gene: TRBJ1-2
V gene: TRBV27
CDR3 protein: CASSPRTFYGYTF

D gene: .
J gene: TRBJ1-1
V gene: TRBV4-3
CDR3 protein: CASSHGLRNTEAFF

D gene: TRBD1
J gene: TRBJ1-2
V gene: TRBV28
CDR3 protein: CASSLVGTGYGYTF

D gene: .
J gene: TRBJ2-2
V gene: TRBV27
CDR3 protein: CASRFGGPTGELFF

D gene: .
J gene: TRBJ2-7
V gene: TRBV19
CDR3 protein: CASSTLGWGGLEQYF

D gene: .
J gene: TRBJ1-3
V gene: TRBV5-1
CDR3 protein: CASSLGGVSGNTIYF

D gene: TRBD1
J gene: TRBJ1-3
V gene: TRBV28
CDR3 protein: CASRGGQGRNTIYF

D gene: TRBD2
J gene: TRBJ2-1
V gene: TRBV5-4
CDR3 protein: CASYNWAGVYNEQFF

D gene: .
J gene: TRBJ1-2
V gene: TRBV27
CDR3 protein: CASRRSWEAPYGYTF